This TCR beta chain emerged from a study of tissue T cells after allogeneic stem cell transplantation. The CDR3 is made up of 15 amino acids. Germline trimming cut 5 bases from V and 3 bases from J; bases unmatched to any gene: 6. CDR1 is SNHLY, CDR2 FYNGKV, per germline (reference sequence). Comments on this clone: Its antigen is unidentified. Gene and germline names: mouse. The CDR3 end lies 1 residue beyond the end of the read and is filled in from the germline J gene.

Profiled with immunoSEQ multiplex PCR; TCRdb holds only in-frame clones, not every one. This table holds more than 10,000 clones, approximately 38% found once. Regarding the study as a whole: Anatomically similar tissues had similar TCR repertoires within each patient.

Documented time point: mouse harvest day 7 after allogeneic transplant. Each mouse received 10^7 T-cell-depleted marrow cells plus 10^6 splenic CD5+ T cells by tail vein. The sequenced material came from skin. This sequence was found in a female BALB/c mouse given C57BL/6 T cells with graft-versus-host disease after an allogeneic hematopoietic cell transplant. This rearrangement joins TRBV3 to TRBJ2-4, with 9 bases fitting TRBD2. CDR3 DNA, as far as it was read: TGTGCCAGCAGCCCTGGGCTGGGGGGGCAAAACACCTTGTAC. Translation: CASSPGLGGQNTLY. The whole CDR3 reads CASSPGLGGQNTLYF.